The 6 T cell receptor beta chains below were found in one sample sequenced in a study of human CD8 memory T cell subsets. TCR beta libraries were made by UMI-labeled 5' RACE. From the 5' RACE reads, TCRdb lists one entry per CDR3 protein and no DNA. This sample lists 9,000 to 15,000 distinct CDR3 sequences; its ten largest clones have 14%. The specimen was CD8+ T cells from PBMCs. Every receptor here comes from a human donor in good health.

The chain links TRBV7-3 to TRBJ2-2; checking the TCRdb D call of TRBD2 is not possible without DNA. CDR3 length: 20 amino acids. Germline CDR1 reads SGHTA; CDR2 reads FQGTGA. The CDR3 sequence is CASSLGLAGAPPANTGELFF.

This chain connects TRBV20-1 to TRBJ1-2; TCRdb outputs TRBD1, but without DNA this stays unchecked. The germline gives CDR1 DFQATT, CDR2 SNEGSKA (reference sequence). The CDR3 runs to 15 residues. This CDR3 reads CSARELGQQNNGYTF.

This chain uses TRBV11-2 with TRBJ2-5; TCRdb proposes TRBD1, but this gene call is untestable without DNA. The CDR3 is 15 amino acids. The germline V gene has CDR1 SGHAT and CDR2 FQNNGV. This CDR3 reads CASSSPSRGDETQYF.

This chain connects TRBV4-1 to TRBJ2-5; TCRdb indicates TRBD1, and absent DNA this call remains unverified. The CDR3 is 15 residues long. Germline assignment: CDR1 MGHRA and CDR2 YSYEKL. This CDR3 is CASSKDYSGLETQYF.

The gene calls are TRBV27 and TRBJ2-1; as DNA is missing, the TRBD1 call by TCRdb cannot be tested. Germline assignment: CDR1 MNHEY and CDR2 SMNVEV (reference sequence). The CDR3 is made up of 15 amino acids. CDR3 residues: CASSFWDGGRDEQFF.

In terms of frequency, this clonotype is medium-sized. CDR3 sequence reads: CASSFGGGDDTGELFF. This rearrangement joins TRBV7-6 to TRBJ2-2; the TCRdb call, TRBD1, lacks DNA for checking. CDR3 length: 16 amino acids. Looked up from germline, CDR1 is SGHVS and CDR2 is FNYEAQ. Full variable domain (rest looked up from reference TRBV7-6 and TRBJ2-2): GAGVSQSPRYKVTKRGQDVALRCDPISGHVSLYWYRQALGQGPEFLTYFNYEAQQDKSGLPNDRFSAERPEGSISTLTIQRTEQRDSAMYRCASSFGGGDDTGELFFGEGSRLTVL.